The rows below give T cell receptor beta chains drawn from one sample of a study of blood T cell repertoires in COVID-19. Only in-frame clones appear in the TCRdb table, and some are missing; sequencing was by immunoSEQ multiplex PCR. The sample includes 120,000 to 150,000 clones, around 91% of them seen just once. The sequenced sample consisted of peripheral blood. The receptors here all came from a man aged 18 to 29 with COVID-19, enrolled during active disease. CDR3s include the opening cysteine and the closing phenylalanine or tryptophan. The D gene is left open where the match is weak. Some rows mark clone size as missing; the rest say once, few, many or name a class of expanded clone.

V gene	clone size	D gene	J gene	CDR3 DNA	CDR3 protein
TRBV3-1/TRBV3-2	-	TRBD1	TRBJ1-1	TGTGCCAGCAGCCAAGATCAGGGGGCCGGCACTGAAGCTTTCTTT	CASSQDQGAGTEAFF
TRBV5-1	-	-	TRBJ1-6	TGCGCCAGCAGCTTGCTGGGGCAGGCGATGAATTCACCCCTCCACTTT	CASSLLGQAMNSPLHF
TRBV2	-	-	TRBJ1-5	TGTGCCAGCAGAAGGAGCAGGGGCGGGCAGCCCCAGCATTTT	CASRRSRGGQPQHF
TRBV11-3	-	-	TRBJ2-5	TGTGCCAGCAGCTCTATGTCAGGGGAGGGAGAGACCCAGTACTTC	CASSSMSGEGETQYF
TRBV19	few	-	TRBJ2-2	TGTGCCAGTAGTATAGCGGGGTCCGCCGGGGAGCTGTTTTTT	CASSIAGSAGELFF
TRBV28	few	-	TRBJ1-2	TGTGCCAGCACCACTATGGTTAACTATGGCTACACCTTC	CASTTMVNYGYTF
TRBV5-8	-	-	TRBJ1-2	TGTGCCAGCAGCTCCTTTAACTATGGCTACACCTTC	CASSSFNYGYTF
TRBV28	-	TRBD2	TRBJ2-1	TGTGCCAGCAGACCTCGGACTAGCGGATCGGCATTCGATGAGCAGTTCTTC	CASRPRTSGSAFDEQFF
TRBV18	-	TRBD2	TRBJ2-3	TGTGCCAGCTCACCATATGGCGGGAGGGCCTATAGCGTCGGCACAGATACGCAGTATTTT	CASSPYGGRAYSVGTDTQYF
TRBV4-3	-	-	TRBJ2-7	TGCGCCAGCAGCCAATCCTGGACAGCCCCAAGGGACGAGCAGTACTTC	CASSQSWTAPRDEQYF
TRBV5-1	-	-	TRBJ1-3	TGCGCCAGCAGCTACCAGGGGAAAGAAAACACCATATATTTT	CASSYQGKENTIYF
TRBV28	-	-	TRBJ2-3	TGTGCCAGCAGTTTGGTCCCTCTAGCGAGGGGCACAGATACGCAGTATTTT	CASSLVPLARGTDTQYF
TRBV4-3	-	TRBD2	TRBJ2-7	TGCGCCAGCAGCTTCACCTGGGGGGGAGGGTTCTACGAGCAGTACTTC	CASSFTWGGGFYEQYF
TRBV19	-	-	TRBJ2-7	TGTGCCAGTAGTCGGTCCGGGGGAGCGGGCGAGCAGTACTTC	CASSRSGGAGEQYF
TRBV5-1	-	TRBD1	TRBJ1-1	TGCGCCAGCAGTCCCAGACAGGGGGCGATGAACACTGAAGCTTTCTTT	CASSPRQGAMNTEAFF
TRBV30	-	-	TRBJ2-1	TGTGCCTGGAGCGGACTGGTCGGTGAGCAGTTCTTC	CAWSGLVGEQFF
TRBV12-2	-	-	TRBJ2-5	TGTGCAAGTCGCTTAGGGCCCCCGGGGGAGACCCAGTACTTC	CASRLGPPGETQYF
TRBV6-6	-	-	TRBJ2-7	TGTGCCAGCAGCCTCCCACAGGGCTACGAGCAGTACTTC	CASSLPQGYEQYF
TRBV6-5	-	-	TRBJ1-2	TGTGCCAGCAGCTCCACAGGGCTTCGCGGCTACACCTTC	CASSSTGLRGYTF
TRBV27	few	-	TRBJ2-1	TGTGCCAGCAGTTTCGGGACAAGACAGTTCTTC	CASSFGTRQFF
TRBV3-1/TRBV3-2	-	-	TRBJ2-1	TGTGCCAGCAGCCAAGATGGTCGACAGGCGAGTCAATGGTACAATGAGCAGTTCTTC	CASSQDGRQASQWYNEQFF
TRBV18	-	-	TRBJ2-2	TGTGCCAGCTCACCTCAGGGGCTGGCCGGGGAGCTGTTTTTT	CASSPQGLAGELFF
TRBV5-6	-	-	TRBJ2-7	TGTGCCAGCAGCTTAGGGACACCCTCCTACGAGCAGTACTTC	CASSLGTPSYEQYF
TRBV28	-	TRBD1	TRBJ1-6	TGTGCCAGCAGTTTAGGGACAGGGCGGTCACCCCTCCACTTT	CASSLGTGRSPLHF
TRBV7-9	-	-	TRBJ2-1	TGTGCCAGCAGCCCCCTCGACGGGGAGTTATACAATGAGCAGTTCTTC	CASSPLDGELYNEQFF
TRBV4-3	-	TRBD1	TRBJ2-7	TGCGCCAGCAGCCAGACCGACAGGGGAGTGTCCTACGAGCAGTACTTC	CASSQTDRGVSYEQYF
TRBV7-6	-	TRBD1	TRBJ2-2	TGTGCCAGCAGCTTCCCAAGAACAGGGGGTAGGGACACCGGGGAGCTGTTTTTT	CASSFPRTGGRDTGELFF
TRBV7-2	-	TRBD2	TRBJ2-4	TGTGCCAGCAGCGTACCGGGACTAAGCAAAAACATTCAGTACTTC	CASSVPGLSKNIQYF
TRBV27	-	-	TRBJ2-1	TGTGCCAGCACAACTCCCGGGTTGGGCTCCTACAATGAGCAGTTCTTC	CASTTPGLGSYNEQFF
TRBV19	-	TRBD1	TRBJ1-1	TGTGCCAGTATCGCAGGGGGTTGGACTGAAGCTTTCTTT	CASIAGGWTEAFF
TRBV13	-	-	TRBJ2-7	TGTGCCAGCAGCCAACAGGACGTTCCCGAGCAGTACTTC	CASSQQDVPEQYF
TRBV3-1/TRBV3-2	-	-	TRBJ1-3	TGTGCCAGCAGCCTGCGGACACTTTATGGAAACACCATATATTTT	CASSLRTLYGNTIYF
TRBV21-1	-	-	TRBJ1-1	TGTGCCAGCAGCAAAGACTTTATGAACACTGAAGCTTTCTTT	CASSKDFMNTEAFF
TRBV7-6	-	-	TRBJ2-2	TGTGCCAGCAGCTTTGGTAGCGGAGAGGCCGGGGAGCTGTTTTTT	CASSFGSGEAGELFF
TRBV2	once	-	TRBJ2-1	TGTGCCAGCAGTGAGTCCAGGATCCACAATGAGCAGTTCTTC	CASSESRIHNEQFF
TRBV7-9	-	-	TRBJ1-5	TGTGCCAGCAGCTTAGAAGCGAGCAATCAGCCCCAGCATTTT	CASSLEASNQPQHF
TRBV3-1/TRBV3-2	-	TRBD2	TRBJ2-1	TGTGCCAGCAGCCGGACTAGCGGGAGCGCCTACAATGAGCAGTTCTTC	CASSRTSGSAYNEQFF
TRBV19	-	-	TRBJ1-2	TGTGCCAGTAGTATAGTAGGCACCGACTTCACCTTC	CASSIVGTDFTF
TRBV4-1	-	TRBD2	TRBJ2-1	TGCGCCAGCAGCCCAGGGGTTAGCGGGAGCATTTATGAGCAGTTCTTC	CASSPGVSGSIYEQFF
TRBV27	once	TRBD1	TRBJ2-2	TGTGCCAGCAGCCCTAGACGACCGGGACAGGGAGACACCGGGGAGCTGTTTTTT	CASSPRRPGQGDTGELFF
TRBV30	-	TRBD1	TRBJ2-1	TGTGCCTGGAGTGCCCGGGACAGAAAGTTCTTC	CAWSARDRKFF
TRBV7-9	-	TRBD1	TRBJ1-4	TGTGCCAGCAGCCCCGGACAGGCGAGTGAAAAACTGCTTTTT	CASSPGQASEKLLF
TRBV4-1	once	-	TRBJ1-1	TGCGCCAGCAGCACAGCAACCTCCAACACTGAAGCTTTCTTT	CASSTATSNTEAFF
TRBV14	-	-	TRBJ2-1	TGTGCCAGCAGCCAACCGGGAGTGGCCTACAATGAGCAGTTCTTC	CASSQPGVAYNEQFF
TRBV11-3	-	-	TRBJ2-2	TGTGCCAGCAGCTTAAGCGGAAGCACCGGGGAGCTGTTTTTT	CASSLSGSTGELFF
TRBV6-5	-	-	TRBJ2-1	TGTGCCAGCAGCCCCGGACTATTCTATGAGCAGTTCTTC	CASSPGLFYEQFF
TRBV10-2	once	TRBD2	TRBJ2-1	TGCGCCAGCAGTCTAGCGGGGGGCTCCTACAATGAGCAGTTCTTC	CASSLAGGSYNEQFF
TRBV13	-	-	TRBJ2-7	TGTGCCAGCAGCAAGCCCCAGGACTCCTACGAGCAGTACTTC	CASSKPQDSYEQYF
TRBV6-5	-	TRBD1	TRBJ2-2	TGTGCCAGCAGTTACCTTACAGGGGTAACCGGGGAGCTGTTTTTT	CASSYLTGVTGELFF